The 10 T cell receptor beta chains presented below share a single source sample, sequenced in a study of OX40 agonist ivuxolimab in advanced cancers. Sequenced by immunoSEQ multiplex PCR; TCRdb stores in-frame clones only, minus some. The profile covers about 100,000 clones, with about 88% appearing a single time and 0.16% taken by the ten largest. Sequenced material: CD4+ or CD8+ T cells sorted from blood, taken in a trial of the OX40 agonist ivuxolimab. All receptors come from an adult with an advanced solid tumor such as melanoma, head and neck, liver or kidney cancer.

This chain connects TRBV5-1 to TRBJ2-3; D possibly corresponds to TRBD2 (6 bases). The germline gives CDR1 SGHRS, CDR2 YFSETQ. The CDR3 has 15 amino acids. The ends were cut back, 5 bases at V and 0 bases at J, with 13 bases in the middle. The CDR3: CASRRLGTSTDTQYF. As DNA, the CDR3 is TGCGCCAGCAGACGACTAGGAACTAGCACAGATACGCAGTATTTT.

The CDR3, as DNA: TGCGCCAGCGGTACAGGACTAGCGGTCGATGAGCAGTTCTTC. Protein sequence: CASGTGLAVDEQFF. J is TRBJ2-1 and V is TRBV5-1; 10 bases align to TRBD2. The CDR3 loop spans 14 amino acids. V was pared by 7 bases and J by 8 bases, with 9 bases of the junction left unmatched. The germline V gene has CDR1 SGHRS and CDR2 YFSETQ.

The V and J genes are TRBV15 and TRBJ2-7; a possible D gene is TRBD1 (6 bases). V was trimmed by 0 bases and J by 3 bases, leaving 12 bases between them. CDR3 size: 15 residues. Germline CDR1 LNHNV, CDR2 YYDKDF (reference sequence). CDR3 coding DNA: TGTGCCACCAGCAGAGAACCCACAGGGCGCTACGAGCAGTACTTC. Protein: CATSREPTGRYEQYF.

The chain combines TRBV7-9 with TRBJ2-2; D is possibly TRBD1 or TRBD2 (6 bases each). The CDR3 loop spans 16 amino acids. V gave up 5 bases and J gave up 4 bases, with 17 bases separating them. Germline assignment: CDR1 SEHNR and CDR2 FQNEAQ (reference sequence). The CDR3 loop reads CASSPNSGALTGELFF. Written as DNA, the CDR3 is TGTGCCAGCAGCCCAAATTCGGGGGCCCTCACCGGGGAGCTGTTTTTT.

This clone was recorded once. The V gene is TRBV19, the J gene TRBJ1-4; possibly TRBD1 for D (5 bases). CDR1 is LNHDA and CDR2 is SQIVND in the germline V gene (reference sequence). Trimming took off 3 bases at V and 8 bases at J, with 10 bases between the two ends. The CDR3 sequence is 13 residues long. DNA of the CDR3: TGTGCCAGTAGTATGACGGGGGAGGAAAAACTGTTTTTT. Translating gives CASSMTGEEKLFF.

The chain couples TRBV2 to TRBJ2-7; D could derive from TRBD1 or TRBD2 (5 bases each). V lost 4 bases and J 6 bases, leaving 22 bases between the germline ends. CDR3 length: 16 amino acids. Germline CDR1 SNHLY, CDR2 FYNNEI. For the CDR3, the DNA is TGTGCCAGCAGTGGGGCTCGGACAACGGGGACGAGCGAGCAGTACTTC. As protein: CASSGARTTGTSEQYF.

The chain combines TRBV29-1 with TRBJ2-1; TRBD2 aligns across 10 bases. The CDR3 sequence is 15 residues long. V shed 1 base, J shed 7 bases, and the junction held 7 bases outside the gene matches. Germline CDR1 and CDR2: SQVTM and ANQGSEA. The CDR3, as DNA: TGCAGCGTTGAAGGTTCTAGCGGGAGCCGGAATGAGCAGTTCTTC. As protein: CSVEGSSGSRNEQFF.

This chain connects TRBV7-8 to TRBJ2-7, with D hard to call. The CDR3 contains 13 residues. V lost 5 bases, J lost 3 bases, and 11 bases lay in between. The germline V gene encodes CDR1 SGHVS and CDR2 FQNEAQ. As DNA, the CDR3 is TGTGCCAGCAGCCTCCGGGCCGGCTACGAGCAGTACTTC. Translation: CASSLRAGYEQYF.

The gene calls are TRBV30 and TRBJ2-3; weak D call: TRBD1 (6 bases). This CDR3 is 19 amino acids long. Germline CDR1 reads GTSNPN; CDR2 reads SVGIG (reference sequence). Trimming cost V 0 bases and J 4 bases, with 26 bases left between them. CDR3 in amino acids: CAWSVPVGGTRFISDTQYF. For the CDR3, the DNA is TGTGCCTGGAGTGTACCGGTTGGGGGCACTAGGTTTATATCAGATACGCAGTATTTT.

The rearrangement links TRBV10-3 to TRBJ2-6, with a weak D call TRBD2 (5 bases). V was trimmed by 0 bases and J by 1 base, leaving 13 bases between them. The CDR3 totals 18 residues. Germline-derived CDR1 and CDR2 are ENHRY and SYGVKD. CDR3 sequence: CAISESGFRRSGANVLTF. CDR3 DNA: TGTGCCATCAGTGAGTCAGGGTTTAGGAGGTCTGGGGCCAACGTCCTGACTTTC.